This TCR beta chain was recorded in a study of naive and memory T cell subsets. For this clonotype: Its target is unknown.

Cells stained for CD3, CD4, CD8, CD45RA, CD27 and viability were sorted into four CD45RA/CD27 subsets. Findings of the study overall: Over 85% of naive TCR sequences appeared only once, unlike memory subsets. Findings for naive and memory subsets could not be checked against ground truth.

Two oligonucleotides, mixed equimolar, formed the beta constant-region primer covering TRBC1 and TRBC2. Ligated cDNA was amplified by four rounds of PCR with nested alpha and beta constant-region primers and SP2. TCRdb re-called the UMI-ligation and nested PCR reads through MiXCR, storing one row per CDR3 protein. The data contain 85,000 or so distinct CDR3 sequences, 9% of them singletons. This CDR3 region has 13 residues. Trimming removed 4 bases from V and 6 bases from J; junction bases left unmatched: 3. What was sequenced was naive CD8+ T cells from blood. The sequence derives from a human donor in good health. The J gene is TRBJ1-1, the V gene TRBV12-3 or TRBV12-4, with TRBD1 identical over 9 bases. The CDR3 coding sequence is TGTGCCAGCAGTTCAACAGGGGGCCCTGAAGCTTTCTTT. Encoded protein: CASSSTGGPEAFF.